These 18 T cell receptor beta chains share one sample of origin, sequenced in a study of shared clonotypes between healthy human individuals. Sequencing was performed with immunoSEQ multiplex PCR; in TCRdb, only in-frame clones are kept and a portion is missing. The table records some 95,000 clones, about 70% of them present only once. The sequencing input was memory CD8+ T cells sorted from blood. Subset meaning: CD45RO+ cells pooled with CCR7-negative TemRA cells. The receptors were gathered from a man between 25 and 39 years old in good health.

This clone was counted a few times. The rearrangement joins TRBV28 to TRBJ2-7, with 8 bases identical to TRBD1. The CDR3 totals 13 residues. Germline V CDR1 and CDR2: MDHEN, SYDVKM. With 8 bases clipped from V and 0 bases from J, the junction kept 3 bases outside the gene matches. As DNA, the CDR3 is TGTGCCAGCGTCAGGGGGCACTCCTACGAGCAGTACTTC. This translates into CASVRGHSYEQYF.

The chain is built from TRBV18 and TRBJ1-1; no reliable D call. Germline loops: CDR1 KGHSH, CDR2 LQKENI. Trimming took off 1 base at V and 4 bases at J, with 16 bases between the two ends. The CDR3 totals 16 residues. CDR3 residues: CASSPLVSRVSTEAFF. For the CDR3, the DNA is TGTGCCAGCTCACCACTAGTCAGCCGAGTGAGCACTGAAGCTTTCTTT.

This chain links TRBV7-2 with TRBJ2-7; no firm D call. This CDR3 has 14 residues. Looked up from germline, CDR1 is SGHTA and CDR2 is FQGNSA. Trimming took off 1 base at V and 0 bases at J, with 7 bases between the two ends. DNA of the CDR3: TGTGCCAGCAGCTTAGTTACATTCTCCTACGAGCAGTACTTC. This gives the protein CASSLVTFSYEQYF.

V usage is TRBV9 and J usage is TRBJ2-2; 7 bases are shared with TRBD2. Losses at the gene ends were 4 bases for V and 6 bases for J; bases not matched to a gene: 12. From germline, CDR1 is SGDLS and CDR2 YYNGEE. The CDR3 loop spans 16 amino acids. CDR3 protein: CASSLTGLAVPGELFF. CDR3 in DNA: TGTGCCAGCAGCCTCACTGGGCTAGCGGTGCCCGGGGAGCTGTTTTTT.

The chain recombines TRBV5-1 with TRBJ2-3; 10 bases match TRBD2. The germline CDR1 and CDR2 sequences are SGHRS and YFSETQ. Trimming took 2 bases from V and 0 from J; bases not matched to a gene: 3. The CDR3 is 16 amino acids. The CDR3 DNA is TGCGCCAGCAGCTTTCTACTAGCGGGGAGCACAGATACGCAGTATTTT. This codes for CASSFLLAGSTDTQYF. Drawing the rest from reference TRBV5-1 and TRBJ2-3, the complete variable domain is KAGVTQTPRYLIKTRGQQVTLSCSPISGHRSVSWYQQTPGQGLQFLFEYFSETQRNKGNFPGRFSGRQFSNSRSEMNVSTLELGDSALYLCASSFLLAGSTDTQYFGPGTRLTVL.

The V gene is TRBV10-3, the J gene TRBJ2-1; D unresolved. The CDR3 is 16 amino acids. The ends were cut back, 3 bases at V and 6 bases at J, with 18 bases in the middle. CDR1 ENHRY and CDR2 SYGVKD come from the germline V gene. CDR3 loop: CAISDSPDYQSNEQFF. DNA of the CDR3: TGTGCCATCAGTGATTCCCCGGATTACCAATCCAATGAGCAGTTCTTC.

The sample holds a few counts of this clone. The V gene is TRBV19, the J gene TRBJ1-1; D is undetermined. The CDR3 loop spans 13 amino acids. V was cut by 5 bases and J by 5 bases, with 12 bases left in between. The germline V gene has CDR1 LNHDA and CDR2 SQIVND (reference sequence). CDR3 region: CASSALTFTEAFF. The DNA of the CDR3 is TGTGCCAGTAGTGCCCTAACTTTTACTGAAGCTTTCTTT.

The rearrangement links TRBV7-6 to TRBJ2-5, with TRBD1 as a possible D gene (7 bases). V was pared by 5 bases and J by 4 bases, with 11 bases between. The CDR3 is 13 amino acids. The V gene's germline CDR1 is SGHVS and CDR2 FNYEAQ. CDR3 protein: CASSGTAGETQYF. The CDR3 DNA is TGTGCCAGCAGCGGGACAGCGGGAGAGACCCAGTACTTC.

This clone was counted only a few times. The chain is built from TRBV7-8 and TRBJ2-1, with 9 bases matching TRBD2. V was clipped by 5 bases and J by 4 bases; unmatched bases: 12. CDR1 SGHVS and CDR2 FQNEAQ come from the germline V gene. The CDR3 sequence is 17 residues long. CDR3 protein: CASSPPMAGGWYNEQFF. The CDR3 DNA follows: TGTGCCAGCAGCCCCCCCATGGCGGGAGGGTGGTACAATGAGCAGTTCTTC.

The chain combines TRBV5-4 with TRBJ1-1; D perhaps matches TRBD1 (5 bases). CDR1 is SGHNT, CDR2 YYREEE, per germline (reference sequence). Trimming removed 3 bases at V and 0 bases at J, with 15 bases between. The CDR3 covers 16 residues. The CDR3 region is CASSYPGTTMNTEAFF. The DNA of the CDR3 is TGTGCCAGCAGCTACCCCGGGACTACCATGAACACTGAAGCTTTCTTT. The variable domain in full, completed from reference TRBV5-4 and TRBJ1-1, reads ETGVTQSPTHLIKTRGQQVTLRCSSQSGHNTVSWYQQALGQGPQFIFQYYREEENGRGNFPPRFSGLQFPNYSSELNVNALELDDSALYLCASSYPGTTMNTEAFFGQGTRLTVV.

V gene TRBV6-5 combines with J gene TRBJ2-2; D is ambiguous. The CDR3 has 15 amino acids. Germline loops: CDR1 MNHEY, CDR2 SVGAGI. Trimming shortened V by 6 bases and J by 4 bases, and 15 bases separated the two germline ends. CDR3 region: CASSPQVIGTGELFF. The CDR3 coding sequence is TGTGCCAGCAGCCCCCAGGTGATCGGCACCGGGGAGCTGTTTTTT.

The V and J genes are TRBV7-6 and TRBJ2-7; TRBD2 aligns across 9 bases. CDR3 length: 15 amino acids. J lost 3 bases, V lost 2 bases, and 5 bases had no gene match. Germline V lookup: CDR1 SGHVS, CDR2 FNYEAQ. CDR3 sequence reads: CASSLMSAGGYEQYF. The CDR3 DNA sequence: TGTGCCAGCAGCTTAATGTCAGCGGGGGGCTACGAGCAGTACTTC.

This clone turned up a few times. The V call is TRBV27, the J call TRBJ2-2, with D possibly being TRBD2 (7 bases). The CDR3 contains 17 residues. V dropped 8 bases and J dropped 2 bases, with 21 bases sitting between them. Germline V gene data show CDR1 as MNHEY and CDR2 as SMNVEV (reference sequence). The CDR3 DNA follows: TGTGCCAGCCATGGAGGGCGGGGGCGCGGAAACACCGGGGAGCTGTTTTTT. As protein: CASHGGRGRGNTGELFF.

The chain has TRBV5-5 and TRBJ1-2, with D tentatively TRBD1 (5 bases). Germline V gives CDR1 SGHKS, CDR2 YYEKEE (reference sequence). Trimming stripped 3 bases from V and 13 bases from J, with 22 bases between. This CDR3 spans 14 amino acids. This chain's CDR3 is CASSSATRATATTF. CDR3 in DNA: TGTGCCAGCAGCTCGGCCACCAGGGCAACGGCTACCACCTTC.

The chain carries TRBV10-2 and TRBJ1-5; TRBD1 aligns across 8 bases. Germline loops: CDR1 WSHSY, CDR2 SAAADI. The V gene end was trimmed by 0 bases and the J gene end by 1 base; junction bases not matched to a gene: 2. The CDR3 sequence is 16 residues long. The CDR3 reads CASSESTGVSNQPQHF. In nucleotides, the CDR3 is TGCGCCAGCAGTGAGTCGACAGGGGTGAGCAATCAGCCCCAGCATTTT.

This clone was counted once. This likely stems from a read error, as it lies one base from a far larger clone. Other nucleotide sequences from this sample produce the same CDR3. J is TRBJ2-2 and V is TRBV6-4, with a weak D call TRBD1 (6 bases). The V and J ends lost 4 bases and 2 bases respectively, with 11 bases between them. Looked up from germline, CDR1 is MRHNA and CDR2 is SNTAGT. The CDR3 covers 15 residues. CDR3 protein: CASSAGQSNTGELFF. The CDR3 nucleotides are TGTGCCAGCAGTGCGGGACAAAGCAACACCGGGGAGCTGTTTTTT.

J is TRBJ2-6 and V is TRBV9; D not certain. The CDR3 runs to 17 residues. Germline V gene data show CDR1 as SGDLS and CDR2 as YYNGEE. V was pared by 1 base and J by 1 base, with 12 bases between. DNA of the CDR3: TGTGCCAGCAGCGTATACTCAGCAAAGTCTGGGGCCAACGTCCTGACTTTC. This encodes CASSVYSAKSGANVLTF.

In its sample, this clone ranks as medium-sized. This chain links TRBV4-2 with TRBJ2-3; 13 bases agree with TRBD2. V gave up 0 bases and J gave up 4 bases; unmatched junction bases: 4. The germline CDR1 and CDR2 sequences are LGHNA and YNFKEQ. The CDR3 totals 17 residues. This CDR3 reads CASSQELAGGPADTQYF. The CDR3 DNA follows: TGTGCCAGCAGCCAAGAACTAGCGGGAGGGCCGGCAGATACGCAGTATTTT.